This T cell receptor (beta chain) was sequenced for a study of Ad26.COV2.S vaccination and SARS-CoV-2 variants. At the level of the study: Donor allocation was to the COV1001 Ad26.COV2.S trial arm. Whole-study findings and limits: Vaccinees displayed broader spike-specific TCR repertoires than placebo recipients. Analyses of TCR breadth and depth may have underestimated total T cell responses.

Treatment: some 19 received Ad26.COV2.S at low or high dose, single or two shots; 5 received placebo; per-sample allocation not given. The investigators took samples on day 63 after the first vaccine or placebo injection. The donor's status was that of an adult aged 18-55 years in Boston. TCRdb keeps only in-frame clones here, not all; method: immunoSEQ multiplex PCR. The sample includes roughly 420,000 clones, about 91% of them seen just once. On this clone itself: Its antigen remains unidentified.

Per the germline V gene, CDR1 is MNHNY and CDR2 is SVGAGI (reference sequence). The CDR3 loop spans 15 amino acids. V gave up 2 bases and J gave up 2 bases, with 13 bases separating them. The chain combines TRBV6-6 with TRBJ2-7, with D perhaps TRBD1 (6 bases). The receptor was derived from a person between 18 and 60 years old who received the Ad26.COV2.S COVID-19 vaccine or a placebo. The starting material was peripheral blood, obtained in a trial of Ad26.COV2.S vaccine versus placebo. For the CDR3, the DNA is TGTGCCAGCAGTTACGGGGGCCAGGTCGCCTACGAGCAGTACTTC. Its protein is CASSYGGQVAYEQYF.